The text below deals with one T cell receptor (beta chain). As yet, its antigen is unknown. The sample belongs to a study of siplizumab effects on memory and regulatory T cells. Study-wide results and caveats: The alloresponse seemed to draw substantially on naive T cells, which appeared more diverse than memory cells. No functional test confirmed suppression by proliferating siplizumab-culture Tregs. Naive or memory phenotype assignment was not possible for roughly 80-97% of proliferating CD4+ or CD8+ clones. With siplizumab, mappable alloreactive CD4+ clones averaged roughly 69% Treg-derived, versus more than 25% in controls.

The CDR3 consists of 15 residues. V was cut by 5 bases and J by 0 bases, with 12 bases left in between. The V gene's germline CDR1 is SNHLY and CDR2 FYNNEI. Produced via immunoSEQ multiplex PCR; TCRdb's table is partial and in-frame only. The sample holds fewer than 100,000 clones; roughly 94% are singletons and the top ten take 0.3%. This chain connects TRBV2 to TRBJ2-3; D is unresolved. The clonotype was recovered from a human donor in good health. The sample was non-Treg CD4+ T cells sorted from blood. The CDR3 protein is CASSRFKSSTDTQYF. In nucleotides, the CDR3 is TGTGCCAGCAGTCGATTTAAATCTAGCACAGATACGCAGTATTTT.